A selection of T cell receptor beta chains follows, all from one sample in a study of blood T cell repertoires in COVID-19. Measured with immunoSEQ multiplex PCR; TCRdb has only the in-frame clones, and not every one. This table has approximately 97,000 clones, 90% appearing once. Sequences were obtained from peripheral blood. These receptors were collected from a man aged 55 to 70 with acute or convalescent COVID-19. The CDR3 runs from the conserved cysteine through the conserved F or W. The D gene is left open where the match is weak. Clone sizes are given selectively: once, few, many, or a class where the clone is expanded.

D gene: TRBD1
clone size: .
J gene: TRBJ2-1
V gene: TRBV6-5
CDR3 protein: CASSTRGPEQFF
CDR3 DNA: TGTGCCAGCAGCACCAGGGGGCCTGAGCAGTTCTTC

D gene: .
clone size: .
J gene: TRBJ2-2
V gene: TRBV5-6
CDR3 protein: CATTLGGPANTGELFF
CDR3 DNA: TGTGCCACGACTTTGGGGGGGCCAGCGAACACCGGGGAGCTGTTTTTT

D gene: TRBD1
clone size: .
J gene: TRBJ1-2
V gene: TRBV27
CDR3 protein: CASSPGTGILNYYGYTF
CDR3 DNA: TGTGCCAGCAGTCCGGGGACAGGCATCCTGAACTACTATGGCTACACCTTC

D gene: .
clone size: once
J gene: TRBJ2-1
V gene: TRBV6-5
CDR3 protein: CASSYSGTHNEQFF
CDR3 DNA: TGTGCCAGCAGTTACTCGGGGACACACAATGAGCAGTTCTTC

D gene: .
clone size: .
J gene: TRBJ1-5
V gene: TRBV11-3
CDR3 protein: CASSLWGVICGWGQPQHF
CDR3 DNA: TGTGCCAGCAGCTTATGGGGGGTGATTTGTGGGTGGGGTCAGCCCCAGCATTTT

D gene: .
clone size: once
J gene: TRBJ2-5
V gene: TRBV6-5
CDR3 protein: CASSQRGGQETQYF
CDR3 DNA: TGTGCCAGCAGTCAACGAGGGGGCCAAGAGACCCAGTACTTC

D gene: TRBD1
clone size: .
J gene: TRBJ1-5
V gene: TRBV5-1
CDR3 protein: CASSLQGYSNQPQHF
CDR3 DNA: TGCGCCAGCAGTTTACAGGGGTATAGCAATCAGCCCCAGCATTTT

D gene: .
clone size: .
J gene: TRBJ1-1
V gene: TRBV27
CDR3 protein: CASSPLGFVDTEAFF
CDR3 DNA: TGTGCCAGCAGCCCTCTAGGATTTGTTGACACTGAAGCTTTCTTT

D gene: .
clone size: once
J gene: TRBJ1-2
V gene: TRBV5-6
CDR3 protein: CASSFLNYGYTF
CDR3 DNA: TGTGCCAGCAGCTTCCTAAACTATGGCTACACCTTC

D gene: TRBD1
clone size: .
J gene: TRBJ2-7
V gene: TRBV29-1
CDR3 protein: CSVLTPRTGDYEQYF
CDR3 DNA: TGCAGCGTCCTTACTCCCAGGACAGGGGACTACGAGCAGTACTTC

D gene: .
clone size: few
J gene: TRBJ2-5
V gene: TRBV5-1
CDR3 protein: CASSRGRGPEETQYF
CDR3 DNA: TGCGCCAGCAGCCGGGGCAGGGGACCCGAAGAGACCCAGTACTTC

D gene: .
clone size: few
J gene: TRBJ1-1
V gene: TRBV5-1
CDR3 protein: CASSQLGGLNTEAFF
CDR3 DNA: TGCGCCAGCAGCCAACTCGGGGGTCTGAACACTGAAGCTTTCTTT

D gene: .
clone size: .
J gene: TRBJ2-5
V gene: TRBV19
CDR3 protein: CASSTRLGGRGQETQYF
CDR3 DNA: TGTGCCAGTAGTACCCGTCTCGGAGGGAGAGGGCAAGAGACCCAGTACTTC

D gene: TRBD1
clone size: .
J gene: TRBJ2-7
V gene: TRBV9
CDR3 protein: CASSVGRGQGYEQYF
CDR3 DNA: TGTGCCAGCAGCGTAGGTAGGGGACAGGGCTACGAGCAGTACTTC

D gene: .
clone size: .
J gene: TRBJ1-2
V gene: TRBV7-2
CDR3 protein: CASSSLDRNLNYGYTF
CDR3 DNA: TGTGCCAGCAGCTCCCTGGACAGAAATCTCAACTATGGCTACACCTTC

D gene: TRBD1
clone size: .
J gene: TRBJ1-6
V gene: TRBV19
CDR3 protein: CASRLQGNTYNSPLHF
CDR3 DNA: TGTGCCAGTAGGTTACAGGGGAACACCTATAATTCACCCCTCCACTTT

D gene: .
clone size: .
J gene: TRBJ1-4
V gene: TRBV2
CDR3 protein: CASTRANEKLFF
CDR3 DNA: TGTGCCAGCACCCGTGCTAATGAAAAACTGTTTTTT

D gene: .
clone size: few
J gene: TRBJ1-3
V gene: TRBV14
CDR3 protein: CASSPQRIGNTIYF
CDR3 DNA: TGTGCCAGCAGCCCCCAGAGGATTGGAAACACCATATATTTT

D gene: TRBD1
clone size: few
J gene: TRBJ1-1
V gene: TRBV2
CDR3 protein: CASSGQVEAFF
CDR3 DNA: TGTGCCAGCAGCGGACAGGTGGAAGCTTTCTTT

D gene: TRBD1
clone size: .
J gene: TRBJ2-2
V gene: TRBV5-5
CDR3 protein: CASSVRDRGISGGELFF
CDR3 DNA: TGTGCCAGCAGTGTCCGGGACAGGGGGATTTCGGGCGGGGAGCTGTTTTTT

D gene: TRBD1
clone size: .
J gene: TRBJ1-5
V gene: TRBV27
CDR3 protein: CASSPNQGVGQPQHF
CDR3 DNA: TGTGCCAGCAGTCCGAACCAGGGGGTGGGTCAGCCCCAGCATTTT

D gene: TRBD1
clone size: .
J gene: TRBJ1-1
V gene: TRBV6-5
CDR3 protein: CASAAGQGNTEAFF
CDR3 DNA: TGTGCCAGCGCCGCCGGACAGGGGAACACTGAAGCTTTCTTT

D gene: TRBD1
clone size: .
J gene: TRBJ2-3
V gene: TRBV2
CDR3 protein: CASSNPMGTGGQSDTQYF
CDR3 DNA: TGTGCCAGCAGTAACCCGATGGGGACAGGGGGGCAGTCCGATACGCAGTATTTT

D gene: .
clone size: .
J gene: TRBJ1-6
V gene: TRBV4-1
CDR3 protein: CASSQDSGGAPNNSPLHF
CDR3 DNA: TGCGCCAGCAGCCAAGATTCGGGGGGCGCCCCTAATAATTCACCCCTCCACTTT

D gene: TRBD2
clone size: once
J gene: TRBJ2-1
V gene: TRBV6-5
CDR3 protein: CASSPRLAAYNEQFF
CDR3 DNA: TGTGCCAGCAGCCCAAGACTAGCGGCCTACAATGAGCAGTTCTTC

D gene: .
clone size: .
J gene: TRBJ1-1
V gene: TRBV6-5
CDR3 protein: CASHPTGRNTEAFF
CDR3 DNA: TGTGCCAGCCACCCGACCGGGAGGAACACTGAAGCTTTCTTT

D gene: TRBD1
clone size: .
J gene: TRBJ1-1
V gene: TRBV5-1
CDR3 protein: CASSRGQGYTEAFF
CDR3 DNA: TGCGCCAGCAGCCGTGGACAGGGATACACTGAAGCTTTCTTT

D gene: .
clone size: .
J gene: TRBJ1-1
V gene: TRBV5-1
CDR3 protein: CASSMGQNTEAFF
CDR3 DNA: TGCGCCAGCAGCATGGGACAGAACACTGAAGCTTTCTTT

D gene: TRBD1
clone size: .
J gene: TRBJ1-1
V gene: TRBV6-2/TRBV6-3
CDR3 protein: CASSSGTAIMNTEAFF
CDR3 DNA: TGTGCCAGCAGTTCCGGGACAGCTATCATGAACACTGAAGCTTTCTTT

D gene: .
clone size: .
J gene: TRBJ1-1
V gene: TRBV4-2
CDR3 protein: CASSQVVLRGGGEAFF
CDR3 DNA: TGTGCCAGCAGCCAAGTGGTCCTAAGGGGAGGTGGTGAAGCTTTCTTT

D gene: .
clone size: .
J gene: TRBJ1-6
V gene: TRBV10-3
CDR3 protein: CAISEESYNSPLHF
CDR3 DNA: TGTGCCATCAGTGAGGAGTCGTATAATTCACCCCTCCACTTT

D gene: TRBD1
clone size: once
J gene: TRBJ1-2
V gene: TRBV19
CDR3 protein: CASSPAGQSNYGYTF
CDR3 DNA: TGTGCCAGTAGTCCGGCGGGACAGTCTAACTATGGCTACACCTTC

D gene: .
clone size: .
J gene: TRBJ1-2
V gene: TRBV7-9
CDR3 protein: CASSSGSKGTAYGYTF
CDR3 DNA: TGTGCCAGCAGCTCAGGGTCGAAGGGAACAGCTTATGGCTACACCTTC

D gene: TRBD1
clone size: once
J gene: TRBJ2-5
V gene: TRBV5-1
CDR3 protein: CASSLGTGQETQYF
CDR3 DNA: TGCGCCAGCAGCTTGGGGACAGGACAAGAGACCCAGTACTTC

D gene: .
clone size: .
J gene: TRBJ1-1
V gene: TRBV15
CDR3 protein: CATSRANTEAFF
CDR3 DNA: TGTGCCACCAGCAGAGCAAACACTGAAGCTTTCTTT

D gene: .
clone size: once
J gene: TRBJ1-4
V gene: TRBV5-1
CDR3 protein: CASSSTKYGEKLFF
CDR3 DNA: TGCGCCAGCAGCTCTACTAAATACGGGGAAAAACTGTTTTTT

D gene: .
clone size: .
J gene: TRBJ1-6
V gene: TRBV5-4
CDR3 protein: CASSSLMGDSPLHF
CDR3 DNA: TGTGCCAGCAGCTCGTTGATGGGAGATTCACCCCTCCACTTT

D gene: .
clone size: .
J gene: TRBJ1-4
V gene: TRBV30
CDR3 protein: CAWSVSRLNEKLFF
CDR3 DNA: TGTGCCTGGAGTGTGAGCAGGTTAAATGAAAAACTGTTTTTT

D gene: .
clone size: .
J gene: TRBJ1-1
V gene: TRBV20-1
CDR3 protein: CSARESTEAFF
CDR3 DNA: TGCAGTGCTAGAGAGAGCACTGAAGCTTTCTTT

D gene: TRBD1
clone size: .
J gene: TRBJ1-2
V gene: TRBV19
CDR3 protein: CASILGTGRKSGYTF
CDR3 DNA: TGTGCCAGTATCCTAGGGACAGGGAGAAAGAGCGGCTACACCTTC

D gene: TRBD1
clone size: .
J gene: TRBJ1-2
V gene: TRBV7-2
CDR3 protein: CASSGDRGYGYTF
CDR3 DNA: TGTGCCAGCAGCGGGGACAGGGGCTATGGCTACACCTTC

D gene: .
clone size: .
J gene: TRBJ2-7
V gene: TRBV7-9
CDR3 protein: CASSAISSNYEQYF
CDR3 DNA: TGTGCCAGCAGCGCGATCTCCTCTAACTACGAGCAGTACTTC

D gene: .
clone size: .
J gene: TRBJ1-2
V gene: TRBV18
CDR3 protein: CASSPGTYGYTF
CDR3 DNA: TGTGCCAGCTCACCAGGGACATATGGCTACACCTTC

D gene: .
clone size: .
J gene: TRBJ1-1
V gene: TRBV7-6
CDR3 protein: CASLTENTEAFF
CDR3 DNA: TGTGCCAGTCTGACTGAGAACACTGAAGCTTTCTTT

D gene: .
clone size: .
J gene: TRBJ1-2
V gene: TRBV30
CDR3 protein: CAWSRGAGGYTF
CDR3 DNA: TGTGCCTGGAGCCGGGGGGCGGGGGGCTACACCTTC

D gene: .
clone size: .
J gene: TRBJ1-5
V gene: TRBV7-9
CDR3 protein: CASSNGQSNQPQHF
CDR3 DNA: TGTGCCAGCAGCAACGGACAAAGCAATCAGCCCCAGCATTTT

D gene: TRBD1
clone size: .
J gene: TRBJ1-1
V gene: TRBV5-6
CDR3 protein: CASSRDRAEAFF
CDR3 DNA: TGTGCCAGCAGCCGGGACAGGGCTGAAGCTTTCTTT

D gene: TRBD2
clone size: .
J gene: TRBJ2-3
V gene: TRBV29-1
CDR3 protein: CSVESGGADTQYF
CDR3 DNA: TGCAGCGTTGAATCGGGGGGGGCAGATACGCAGTATTTT

D gene: TRBD1
clone size: .
J gene: TRBJ1-2
V gene: TRBV27
CDR3 protein: CASSWQQGAARYGYTF
CDR3 DNA: TGTGCCAGCAGTTGGCAACAGGGGGCAGCTCGCTATGGCTACACCTTC

D gene: .
clone size: .
J gene: TRBJ1-3
V gene: TRBV30
CDR3 protein: CAWMRGPLGNTIYF
CDR3 DNA: TGTGCCTGGATGAGAGGGCCACTTGGAAACACCATATATTTT